This note documents a single T cell receptor beta chain sequence. MiXCR was run by TCRdb on the RT-PCR reads, yielding one entry per CDR3 protein. Found here are about 960,000 distinct CDR3 sequences, approximately 19% of them singletons; the top ten hold 6%. This sample was taken from a study of patients and donors after allogeneic stem cell transplantation. The V and J ends lost 0 bases and 2 bases, in that order; junction bases with no gene match: 3. The CDR3 is 15 residues long. Germline CDR1 is SGDLS and CDR2 is YYNGEE. This receptor was identified in a human donor who was either an allogeneic HSCT recipient or a stem cell or donor lymphocyte infusion donor (not recorded which). It is not recorded whose cells these are; they may come from a transplant donor. The chain carries TRBV9 and TRBJ2-3; TRBD2 aligns across 7 bases. Source material: blood, either unsorted or a sorted T cell fraction (not recorded which). The CDR3 sequence: CASSVAGGTTDTQYF. CDR3 nucleotide sequence: TGTGCCAGCAGCGTAGCGGGGGGAACCACAGATACGCAGTATTTT.